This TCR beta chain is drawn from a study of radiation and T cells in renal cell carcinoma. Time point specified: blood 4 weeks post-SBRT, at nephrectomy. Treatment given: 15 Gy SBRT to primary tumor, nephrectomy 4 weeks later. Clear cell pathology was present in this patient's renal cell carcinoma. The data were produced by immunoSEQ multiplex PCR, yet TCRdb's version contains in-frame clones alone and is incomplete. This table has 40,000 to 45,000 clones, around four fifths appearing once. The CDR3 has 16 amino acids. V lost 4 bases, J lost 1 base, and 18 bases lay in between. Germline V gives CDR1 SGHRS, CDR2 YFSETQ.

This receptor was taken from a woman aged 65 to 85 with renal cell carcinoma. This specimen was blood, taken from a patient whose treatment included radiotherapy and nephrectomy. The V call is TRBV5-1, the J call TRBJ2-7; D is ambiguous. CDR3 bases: TGCGCCAGCAGCCCAGTTTTGACCTCGGTGTCCTACGAGCAGTACTTC. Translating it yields CASSPVLTSVSYEQYF.